These T cell receptor beta chains were read from a single sample in a study of T-cell reconstitution after alpha-beta-depleted transplantation in children. TCRdb itself ran the PCR reads through MiXCR, one entry per CDR3 protein. The sample holds tens of thousands of distinct CDR3 sequences, 6% to 8% seen once. The specimen was PBMCs from the stem cell graft donor, collected from the stem cell graft. These receptors originate from a human donor who donated a stem cell graft to a child with acute lymphoblastic leukemia. The conserved cysteine and the conserved F or W are not part of the CDR3 here. Each record gives: clone size, V gene, J gene, CDR3 protein. Size values are once, few and many counts, or a class for expanded clones, and some rows have none.

abundance: many
v_gene: TRBV28
j_gene: TRBJ1-2
CDR3aa: ASSPLGLDYGYT

abundance: few
v_gene: TRBV5-6
j_gene: TRBJ1-1
CDR3aa: ASSLGPGQGYMNTEAF

abundance: few
v_gene: TRBV12-3/TRBV12-4
j_gene: TRBJ1-3
CDR3aa: ASSNRGPSGNTIY

abundance: few
v_gene: TRBV27
j_gene: TRBJ2-1
CDR3aa: ASSDRDGYNEQF

abundance: many
v_gene: TRBV7-2
j_gene: TRBJ2-7
CDR3aa: ASSLGRGVWYEQY

abundance: many
v_gene: TRBV5-1
j_gene: TRBJ1-2
CDR3aa: ASSFEGSDGYT

abundance: many
v_gene: TRBV7-6
j_gene: TRBJ2-7
CDR3aa: ASSFNPRTSPYEQY

abundance: many
v_gene: TRBV19
j_gene: TRBJ2-2
CDR3aa: ASSIGGGELF

abundance: many
v_gene: TRBV24-1
j_gene: TRBJ2-3
CDR3aa: ATSDPASTDTQY

abundance: many
v_gene: TRBV21-1
j_gene: TRBJ2-7
CDR3aa: ASSQPAFYEQY

abundance: many
v_gene: TRBV3-1
j_gene: TRBJ1-3
CDR3aa: ASSQGVGTIY

abundance: many
v_gene: TRBV9
j_gene: TRBJ1-2
CDR3aa: ASSPSSGGLAYCYT

abundance: many
v_gene: TRBV29-1
j_gene: TRBJ2-7
CDR3aa: SVAGGRVYEQY

abundance: many
v_gene: TRBV29-1
j_gene: TRBJ2-7
CDR3aa: SVEEATSSYEQY

abundance: many
v_gene: TRBV20-1
j_gene: TRBJ2-1
CDR3aa: SASIPGRGYNEQF

abundance: many
v_gene: TRBV29-1
j_gene: TRBJ2-1
CDR3aa: SVAWDLGEQF

abundance: .
v_gene: TRBV12-3/TRBV12-4
j_gene: TRBJ1-5
CDR3aa: ASSTGFGNQPQH

abundance: many
v_gene: TRBV29-1
j_gene: TRBJ1-1
CDR3aa: SVVRVDTEAF

abundance: few
v_gene: TRBV7-6
j_gene: TRBJ2-1
CDR3aa: ASSPYLQPSYNEQF

abundance: many
v_gene: TRBV5-1
j_gene: TRBJ2-7
CDR3aa: ASSEGLAGALEQY

abundance: many
v_gene: TRBV4-3
j_gene: TRBJ2-2
CDR3aa: ASSPSGQGTNTGELF

abundance: many
v_gene: TRBV10-3
j_gene: TRBJ2-7
CDR3aa: AISESGGGTSYEQY

abundance: many
v_gene: TRBV7-2
j_gene: TRBJ2-7
CDR3aa: ASSFRTGRNEQY

abundance: few
v_gene: TRBV6-1
j_gene: TRBJ2-7
CDR3aa: ASSELTGSTYEQY

abundance: many
v_gene: TRBV12-3/TRBV12-4
j_gene: TRBJ2-7
CDR3aa: ASSRDIYEQY

abundance: many
v_gene: TRBV5-1
j_gene: TRBJ2-7
CDR3aa: ASSLEGQSYERQY

abundance: many
v_gene: TRBV29-1
j_gene: TRBJ2-1
CDR3aa: SVPGHGRGEQF

abundance: many
v_gene: TRBV11-2
j_gene: TRBJ1-6
CDR3aa: ASSPELGSPLH

abundance: many
v_gene: TRBV20-1
j_gene: TRBJ2-1
CDR3aa: SAIIGYRVANEQF

abundance: many
v_gene: TRBV5-1
j_gene: TRBJ1-1
CDR3aa: ASGAGLNTEAF

abundance: .
v_gene: TRBV2
j_gene: TRBJ1-5
CDR3aa: ASSDGGADQPQH

abundance: many
v_gene: TRBV28
j_gene: TRBJ2-2
CDR3aa: ASSSGSLNTGELF

abundance: many
v_gene: TRBV24-1
j_gene: TRBJ1-5
CDR3aa: ATSPFRGDQPQH

abundance: many
v_gene: TRBV11-2
j_gene: TRBJ1-5
CDR3aa: ASSLDKGSSNQPQH

abundance: many
v_gene: TRBV7-8
j_gene: TRBJ2-3
CDR3aa: ASSPSGRTDTQY

abundance: few
v_gene: TRBV5-1
j_gene: TRBJ2-1
CDR3aa: ASSLVGLAGGPAYNEQF

abundance: many
v_gene: TRBV2
j_gene: TRBJ1-1
CDR3aa: ASRVQGNTEAF

abundance: .
v_gene: TRBV7-6
j_gene: TRBJ2-3
CDR3aa: ASSLRTQGVRVTDTQY

abundance: .
v_gene: TRBV18
j_gene: TRBJ1-2
CDR3aa: ASSPPGTSHGT

abundance: many
v_gene: TRBV29-1
j_gene: TRBJ1-1
CDR3aa: SVPPDSNTEAF

abundance: many
v_gene: TRBV7-9
j_gene: TRBJ2-1
CDR3aa: ASSDRLAGGTEVGMEQF

abundance: few
v_gene: TRBV7-6
j_gene: TRBJ2-7
CDR3aa: ASSFGDPYEQY

abundance: .
v_gene: TRBV6-5
j_gene: TRBJ1-2
CDR3aa: ASSYTGQGKDGYT

abundance: .
v_gene: TRBV7-3
j_gene: TRBJ2-7
CDR3aa: ASSLMGRGLRDEQY

abundance: .
v_gene: TRBV28
j_gene: TRBJ2-7
CDR3aa: ASSGGYEQY

abundance: .
v_gene: TRBV29-1
j_gene: TRBJ2-6
CDR3aa: SVASGANVLT

abundance: .
v_gene: TRBV5-6
j_gene: TRBJ2-1
CDR3aa: AMSLAADRVFSYNEQF

abundance: many
v_gene: TRBV6-1
j_gene: TRBJ2-2
CDR3aa: ASSEPGPTGELF

abundance: many
v_gene: TRBV4-2
j_gene: TRBJ1-1
CDR3aa: ASSQDENTEAF

abundance: many
v_gene: TRBV5-4
j_gene: TRBJ1-1
CDR3aa: ASSPGTGVNTEAF

abundance: many
v_gene: TRBV28
j_gene: TRBJ2-1
CDR3aa: ASTPGTGVYNEQF

abundance: many
v_gene: TRBV20-1
j_gene: TRBJ2-1
CDR3aa: SATSEISYNEQF

abundance: many
v_gene: TRBV25-1
j_gene: TRBJ2-1
CDR3aa: ASGGVEGYNEQF

abundance: many
v_gene: TRBV7-9
j_gene: TRBJ2-7
CDR3aa: ASSLEFEQY

abundance: many
v_gene: TRBV7-9
j_gene: TRBJ1-1
CDR3aa: ASSSRVGNTEAF